A single T cell receptor beta chain is shown here with its context. This entry is derived from a study of blood T cell repertoires in COVID-19. Clones were read by immunoSEQ multiplex PCR, and TCRdb kept only the in-frame ones, dropping some. The sample consists of about 70,000 clones, roughly 85% of them appearing once. Germline CDR1 is SGHTA and CDR2 is FQGNSA. Unmatched junction bases numbered 10, after V lost 5 bases and J lost 7 bases. The length of the CDR3 is 14 residues. The source material was peripheral blood. This clonotype was obtained from an elderly man with acute or convalescent COVID-19. The chain couples TRBV7-2 to TRBJ1-2; 7 bases are shared with TRBD1. The CDR3 DNA is TGTGCCAGCAGCCCTCCCGGGACAGTCGGTGGCTACACCTTC. This codes for CASSPPGTVGGYTF.